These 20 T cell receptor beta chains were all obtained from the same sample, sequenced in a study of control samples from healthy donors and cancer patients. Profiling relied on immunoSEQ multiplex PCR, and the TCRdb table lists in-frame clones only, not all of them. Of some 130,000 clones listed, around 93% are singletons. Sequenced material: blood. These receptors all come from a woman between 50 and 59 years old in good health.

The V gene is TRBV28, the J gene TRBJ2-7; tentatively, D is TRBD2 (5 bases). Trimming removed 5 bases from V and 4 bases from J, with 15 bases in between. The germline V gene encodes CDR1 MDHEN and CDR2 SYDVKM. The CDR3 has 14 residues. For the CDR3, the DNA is TGTGCCAGCAGTCCCGCTGGACTGTATTACGAGCAGTACTTC. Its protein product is CASSPAGLYYEQYF.

In nucleotides, the CDR3 is TGTGCCAGCTCACCCCCCCTAGCGGCCTCCTACAATGAGCAGTTCTTC. It encodes CASSPPLAASYNEQFF. J is TRBJ2-1 and V is TRBV18; 7 bases map to TRBD2. The CDR3 contains 16 residues. Germline V lookup: CDR1 KGHSH, CDR2 LQKENI. The J segment lost 0 bases and the V segment lost 3 bases, leaving 5 bases of the junction unmatched.

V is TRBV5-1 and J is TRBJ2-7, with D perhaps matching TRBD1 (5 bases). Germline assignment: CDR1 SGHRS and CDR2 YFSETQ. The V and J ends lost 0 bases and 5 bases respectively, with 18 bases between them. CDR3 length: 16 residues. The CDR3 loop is CASSLAGPTRGDEQYF. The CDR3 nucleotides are TGCGCCAGCAGCTTGGCAGGGCCAACAAGAGGCGACGAGCAGTACTTC.

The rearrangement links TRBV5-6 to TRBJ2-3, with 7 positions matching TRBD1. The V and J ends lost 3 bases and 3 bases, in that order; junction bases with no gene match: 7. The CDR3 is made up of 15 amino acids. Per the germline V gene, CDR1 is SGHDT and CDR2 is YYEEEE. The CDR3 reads CASSSRQGWTDTQYF. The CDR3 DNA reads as TGTGCCAGCAGCTCACGACAGGGTTGGACAGATACGCAGTATTTT.

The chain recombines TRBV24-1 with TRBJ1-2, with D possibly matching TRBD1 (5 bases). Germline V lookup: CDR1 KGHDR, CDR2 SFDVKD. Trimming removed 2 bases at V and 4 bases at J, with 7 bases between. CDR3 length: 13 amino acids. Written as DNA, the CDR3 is TGTGCCACCAGTGATTCAGGGAGCTATGGCTACACCTTC. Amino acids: CATSDSGSYGYTF.

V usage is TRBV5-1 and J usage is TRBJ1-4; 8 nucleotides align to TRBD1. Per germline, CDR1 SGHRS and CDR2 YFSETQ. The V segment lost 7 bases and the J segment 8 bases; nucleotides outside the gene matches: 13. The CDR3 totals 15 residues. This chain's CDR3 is CASGETGTGREKLFF. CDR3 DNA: TGCGCCAGCGGGGAAACCGGGACAGGTCGAGAAAAACTGTTTTTT.

The chain's CDR3 is CASEDRVYEQYF. The CDR3 region has the DNA TGTGCCAGCGAAGACAGGGTTTACGAGCAGTACTTC. The chain is built from TRBV6-5 and TRBJ2-7; 7 bases are a match to TRBD1. This CDR3 region has 12 residues. Germline CDR1 reads MNHEY; CDR2 reads SVGAGI. Losses at the gene ends were 8 bases for V and 4 bases for J; bases not matched to a gene: 5.

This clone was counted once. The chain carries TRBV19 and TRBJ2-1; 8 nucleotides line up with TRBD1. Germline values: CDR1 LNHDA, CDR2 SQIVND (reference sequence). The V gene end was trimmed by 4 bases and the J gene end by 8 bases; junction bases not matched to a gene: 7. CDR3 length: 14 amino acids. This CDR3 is CASSNRGFADEQFF. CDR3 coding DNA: TGTGCCAGTAGTAACAGGGGGTTTGCGGATGAGCAGTTCTTC.

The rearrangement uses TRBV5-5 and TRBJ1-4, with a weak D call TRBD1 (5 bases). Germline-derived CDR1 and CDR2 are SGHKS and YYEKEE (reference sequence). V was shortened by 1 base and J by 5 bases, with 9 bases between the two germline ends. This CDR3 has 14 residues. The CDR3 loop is CASSLPRVNEKLFF. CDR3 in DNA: TGTGCCAGCAGCTTGCCCAGGGTCAATGAAAAACTGTTTTTT.

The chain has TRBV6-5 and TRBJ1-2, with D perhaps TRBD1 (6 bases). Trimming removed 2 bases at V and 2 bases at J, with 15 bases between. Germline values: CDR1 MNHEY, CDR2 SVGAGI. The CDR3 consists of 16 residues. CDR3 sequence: CASSYRNTGANYGYTF. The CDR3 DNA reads TGTGCCAGCAGTTACCGTAATACGGGGGCCAACTATGGCTACACCTTC.

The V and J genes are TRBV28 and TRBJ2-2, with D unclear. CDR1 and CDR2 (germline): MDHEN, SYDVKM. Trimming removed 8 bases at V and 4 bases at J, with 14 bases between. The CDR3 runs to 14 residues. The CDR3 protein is CASLSEGSTGELFF. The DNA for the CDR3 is TGTGCCAGCCTTAGTGAAGGGTCCACCGGGGAGCTGTTTTTT.

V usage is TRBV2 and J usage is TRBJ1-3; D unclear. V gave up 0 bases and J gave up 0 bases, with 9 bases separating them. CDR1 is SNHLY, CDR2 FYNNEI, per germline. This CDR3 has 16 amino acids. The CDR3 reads CASSEAIRSSGNTIYF. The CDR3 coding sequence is TGTGCCAGCAGTGAAGCGATCAGGAGCTCTGGAAACACCATATATTTT.

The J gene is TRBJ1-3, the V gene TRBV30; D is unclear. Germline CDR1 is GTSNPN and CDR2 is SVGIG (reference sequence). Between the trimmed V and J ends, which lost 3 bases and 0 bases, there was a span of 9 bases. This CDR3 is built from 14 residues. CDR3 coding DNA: TGTGCCTGGAGAGCAGACCGCTCTGGAAACACCATATATTTT. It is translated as CAWRADRSGNTIYF. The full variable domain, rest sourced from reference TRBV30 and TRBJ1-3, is SQTIHQWPATLVQPVGSPLSLECTVEGTSNPNLYWYRQAAGRGLQLLFYSVGIGQISSEVPQNLSASRPQDRQFILSSKKLLLSDSGFYLCAWRADRSGNTIYFGEGSWLTVV.

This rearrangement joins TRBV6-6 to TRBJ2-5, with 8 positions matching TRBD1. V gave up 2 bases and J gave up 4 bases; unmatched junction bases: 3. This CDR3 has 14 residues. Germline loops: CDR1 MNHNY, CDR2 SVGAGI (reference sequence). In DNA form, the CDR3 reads TGTGCCAGCAGTTACGATGACAGGGGAGAGACCCAGTACTTC. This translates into CASSYDDRGETQYF.

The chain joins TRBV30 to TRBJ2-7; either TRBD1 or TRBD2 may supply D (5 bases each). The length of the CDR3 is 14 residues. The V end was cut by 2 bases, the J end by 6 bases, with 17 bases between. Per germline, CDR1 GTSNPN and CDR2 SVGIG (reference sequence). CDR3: CAWSTGAGGFEQYF. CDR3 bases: TGTGCCTGGAGTACCGGGGCGGGTGGATTCGAGCAGTACTTC.

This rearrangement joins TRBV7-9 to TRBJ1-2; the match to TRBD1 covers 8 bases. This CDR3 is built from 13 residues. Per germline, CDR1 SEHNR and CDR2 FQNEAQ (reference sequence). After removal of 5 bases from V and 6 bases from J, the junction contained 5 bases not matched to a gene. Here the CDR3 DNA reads TGTGCCAGCAGCGGACAGGGTCTGGATGGCTACACCTTC. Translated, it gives CASSGQGLDGYTF.

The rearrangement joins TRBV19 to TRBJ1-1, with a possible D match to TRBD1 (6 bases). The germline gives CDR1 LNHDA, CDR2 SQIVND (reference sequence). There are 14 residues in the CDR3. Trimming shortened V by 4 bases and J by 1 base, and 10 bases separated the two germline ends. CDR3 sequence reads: CASSTPGENTEAFF. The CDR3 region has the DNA TGTGCCAGTAGTACGCCAGGGGAGAACACTGAAGCTTTCTTT.

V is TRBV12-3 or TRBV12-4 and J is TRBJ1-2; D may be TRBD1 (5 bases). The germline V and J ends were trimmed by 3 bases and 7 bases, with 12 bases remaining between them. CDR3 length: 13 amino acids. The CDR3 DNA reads TGTGCCAGCAGTTTCTCAGGGCCTGGTGGCTACACCTTC. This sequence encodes CASSFSGPGGYTF.

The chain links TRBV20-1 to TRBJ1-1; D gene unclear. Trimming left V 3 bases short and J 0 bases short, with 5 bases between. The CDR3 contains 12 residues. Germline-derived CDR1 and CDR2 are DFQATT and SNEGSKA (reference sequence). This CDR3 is CSASMMNTEAFF. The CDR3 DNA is TGCAGTGCTAGTATGATGAACACTGAAGCTTTCTTT.

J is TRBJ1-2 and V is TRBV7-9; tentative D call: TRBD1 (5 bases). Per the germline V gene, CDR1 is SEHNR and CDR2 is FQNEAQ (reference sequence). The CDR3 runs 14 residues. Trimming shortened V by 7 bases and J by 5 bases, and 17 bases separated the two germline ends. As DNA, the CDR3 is TGTGCCAGCACCACAAGTCAGGGTCCTTATGGCTACACCTTC. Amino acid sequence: CASTTSQGPYGYTF.